Included here is one T cell receptor beta chain sequence, with context. CDR1 is LNHDA, CDR2 SQIVND, per germline (reference sequence). The CDR3 has 14 amino acids. The ends lost 6 bases at V and 5 bases at J; junction bases unmatched: 7. The data belong to a study of cytomegalovirus exposure and HLA in healthy donors. Study-wide context: Approximately 200 million T cells yielded approximately 110 million unique TCR beta sequences in earlier analysis. From HLA-typed donors, an early data release held approximately 85 million unique TCRs.

PCR used 60 Vbeta primers and 13 Jbeta primers. Here immunoSEQ multiplex PCR was the method, and the copy in TCRdb shows in-frame clones only, minus some. This table has roughly 86,000 clones, 77% appearing once. Specimen: PBMCs. The sequence derives from a man aged 45 to 65 in good health and CMV-seropositive. The chain carries TRBV19 and TRBJ1-1; 9 nucleotides agree with TRBD1. CDR3 loop: CASRSQGAYTEAFF. The DNA of the CDR3 is TGTGCCAGTAGGTCACAGGGGGCTTATACTGAAGCTTTCTTT.